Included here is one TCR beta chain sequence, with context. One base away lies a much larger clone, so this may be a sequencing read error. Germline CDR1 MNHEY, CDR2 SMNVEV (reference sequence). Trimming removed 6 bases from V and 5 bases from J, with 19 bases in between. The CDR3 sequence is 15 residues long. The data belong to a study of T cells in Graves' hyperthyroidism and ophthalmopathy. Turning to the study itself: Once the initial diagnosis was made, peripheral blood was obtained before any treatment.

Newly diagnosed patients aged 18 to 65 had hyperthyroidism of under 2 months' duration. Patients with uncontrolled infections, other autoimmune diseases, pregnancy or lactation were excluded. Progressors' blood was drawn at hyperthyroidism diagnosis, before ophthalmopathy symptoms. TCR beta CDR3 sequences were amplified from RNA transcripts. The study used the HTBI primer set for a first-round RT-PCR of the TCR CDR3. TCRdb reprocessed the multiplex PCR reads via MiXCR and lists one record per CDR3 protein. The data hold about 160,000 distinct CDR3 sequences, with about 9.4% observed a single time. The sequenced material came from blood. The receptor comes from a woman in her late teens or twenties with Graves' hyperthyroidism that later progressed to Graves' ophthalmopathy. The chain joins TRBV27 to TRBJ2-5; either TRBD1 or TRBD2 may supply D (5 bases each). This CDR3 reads CASSSRETEGETQYF. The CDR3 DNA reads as TGTGCCAGCAGCTCCAGAGAGACAGAGGGTGAGACCCAGTACTTC.